This TCR beta chain comes out of a study of post-analysis software for immune sequencing data. V lost 3 bases to trimming and J lost 0 bases; unmatched junction nucleotides: 9. This CDR3 region has 17 residues. Germline lookup yields CDR1 SGDLS and CDR2 YYNGEE. Study-wide results and caveats: Those with multiple sclerosis, the patient group, showed significantly lower normalized Chao1 diversity than controls. Roughly five TRBV segments were significantly more frequent in patients than in controls. TRBV5-6, TRBV5-1 and TRBV20-1 were among these segments.

In regard to this clonotype: Its antigen is currently unknown.

Unique molecular identifiers were present in the TCR beta cDNA libraries. TCRdb itself ran the PCR reads through MiXCR, one entry per CDR3 protein. The sample records about 770,000 distinct CDR3 sequences, about 43% being singletons. The sequence was obtained from a girl aged 10-17 years with multiple sclerosis. The rearrangement links TRBV9 to TRBJ2-1; TRBD1 matches 7 bases. The sequencing input was blood. CDR3 DNA sequence: TGTGCCAGCAGCGCGACCCCCGGACAGGACTCCTACAATGAGCAGTTCTTC. Amino acids: CASSATPGQDSYNEQFF.